Each of the 19 T cell receptor beta chains below was sequenced from the same sample in a study of tumor T cells in aggressive B-cell lymphoma. Repertoires were generated with immunoSEQ multiplex PCR, while TCRdb's copy carries only in-frame clones and drops some. Seen here are some 8,000 clones, roughly four fifths observed once, and the top ten hold roughly 3%. The sequenced material came from tumor tissue. These receptors all stem from an adult with diffuse large B cell lymphoma.

The chain combines TRBV7-9 with TRBJ2-7; D is ambiguous. Germline-derived CDR1 and CDR2 are SEHNR and FQNEAQ (reference sequence). Trimming removed 2 bases at V and 7 bases at J, with 9 bases between. The CDR3 extends over 12 amino acids. This CDR3 is CASSLNGWEQYV. CDR3 nucleotide sequence: TGTGCCAGCAGCTTAAATGGCTGGGAGCAGTACGTC.

The gene calls are TRBV28 and TRBJ2-7, with a weak D call TRBD1 (6 bases). Looked up from germline, CDR1 is MDHEN and CDR2 is SYDVKM. V was shortened by 4 bases and J by 4 bases, with 17 bases between the two germline ends. The CDR3 totals 15 residues. This chain's CDR3 is CASSWGDRYPYEQYV. The DNA for the CDR3 is TGTGCCAGCAGTTGGGGCGACAGGTATCCGTACGAGCAGTACGTC.

The chain is built from TRBV19 and TRBJ2-7; TRBD2 agrees at 9 bases. The CDR3 sequence is 16 residues long. Germline CDR1 and CDR2: LNHDA and SQIVND (reference sequence). The trim removed 3 bases at V and 0 bases at J, leaving 6 bases unmatched. CDR3 DNA: TGTGCCAGTAGTATGGAAGCGGGAGGAGACTCCTACGAGCAGTACTTC. This translates into CASSMEAGGDSYEQYF.

The V gene is TRBV5-1, the J gene TRBJ2-3; 8 positions agree with TRBD1. CDR3 size: 14 residues. CDR1 and CDR2 from the germline V gene are SGHRS and YFSETQ. J was trimmed by 5 bases and V by 4 bases; bases with no gene match: 6. This chain's CDR3 is CASSTGTGVDTQYF. Written as DNA, the CDR3 is TGCGCCAGCAGCACCGGGACAGGTGTAGATACGCAGTATTTT. The full variable domain, completed using reference TRBV5-1 and TRBJ2-3, is KAGVTQTPRYLIKTRGQQVTLSCSPISGHRSVSWYQQTPGQGLQFLFEYFSETQRNKGNFPGRFSGRQFSNSRSEMNVSTLELGDSALYLCASSTGTGVDTQYFGPGTRLTVL.

The rearrangement uses TRBV28 and TRBJ2-1; 10 positions match TRBD2. There are 17 residues in the CDR3. Germline V CDR1 and CDR2: MDHEN, SYDVKM. V was pared by 6 bases and J by 5 bases, with 13 bases of the junction left unmatched. CDR3 amino acids: CASRSKLAGMTNNEQFF. CDR3 nucleotide sequence: TGTGCCAGCAGGTCAAAACTAGCGGGGATGACAAACAATGAGCAGTTCTTC.

The chain carries TRBV9 and TRBJ1-1; D remains unclear. Trimming removed 5 bases at V and 0 bases at J, with 14 bases between. The germline V gene has CDR1 SGDLS and CDR2 YYNGEE. The CDR3 extends over 15 amino acids. This chain's CDR3 is CASSLEWSMNTEAFF. DNA of the CDR3: TGTGCCAGCAGTTTAGAATGGTCCATGAACACTGAAGCTTTCTTT.

The chain employs TRBV9 and TRBJ1-1, with 8 positions matching TRBD1. CDR1 and CDR2 from the germline V gene are SGDLS and YYNGEE. This CDR3 is built from 15 residues. Losses at the gene ends were 3 bases for V and 8 bases for J; bases not matched to a gene: 12. CDR3 sequence: CASSAEWTGFMEAFF. CDR3 in DNA: TGTGCCAGCAGCGCGGAATGGACAGGGTTCATGGAAGCTTTCTTT.

This chain links TRBV10-3 with TRBJ2-7; 8 bases line up with TRBD1. The CDR3 extends over 12 amino acids. J was trimmed by 3 bases and V by 11 bases; bases with no gene match: 6. In germline, CDR1 is ENHRY, CDR2 SYGVKD. This chain's CDR3 is CAHGQGSYEQYF. CDR3 DNA sequence: TGTGCCCACGGACAGGGAAGCTACGAGCAGTACTTC.

The chain links TRBV19 to TRBJ2-7, with 8 bases lining up with TRBD1. Unmatched junction bases numbered 8, after V lost 5 bases and J lost 2 bases. Germline V lookup: CDR1 LNHDA, CDR2 SQIVND (reference sequence). The CDR3 runs to 15 residues. CDR3 DNA: TGTGCCAGTAGTCAAGCGACAGGGGTGGCCTACGAGCAGTACTTC. Amino acids: CASSQATGVAYEQYF.

The gene calls are TRBV14 and TRBJ2-1; D ambiguous. The CDR3 sequence is 11 residues long. The ends were cut back, 8 bases at V and 4 bases at J, with 6 bases in the middle. The germline gives CDR1 SGHDN, CDR2 FVKESK. This CDR3 reads CASSSYNEQFF. The CDR3, as DNA: TGTGCCAGCTCGAGTTACAATGAGCAGTTCTTC.

The chain is built from TRBV9 and TRBJ2-2, with TRBD2 matching 11 bases. The CDR3 consists of 16 residues. Germline V gives CDR1 SGDLS, CDR2 YYNGEE. V gave up 5 bases and J gave up 4 bases; unmatched junction bases: 7. The CDR3 is CASSTSGSGVTGELFF. The CDR3 DNA sequence: TGTGCCAGCAGTACTAGCGGGAGTGGGGTCACCGGGGAGCTGTTTTTT.

The chain recombines TRBV7-9 with TRBJ2-5; 11 bases align to TRBD2. Trimming at V came to 1 base and at J to 1 base, leaving 11 bases not matched to a gene. Germline CDR1 and CDR2: SEHNR and FQNEAQ (reference sequence). The CDR3 consists of 19 residues. This CDR3 reads CASSLGGVAGGPLQETQYF. The CDR3 nucleotides are TGTGCCAGCAGCTTAGGGGGGGTAGCGGGAGGGCCACTCCAAGAGACCCAGTACTTC.

J is TRBJ2-5 and V is TRBV28; D is ambiguous. The CDR3 has 20 amino acids. V was cut by 6 bases and J by 3 bases, with 32 bases left in between. Looked up from germline, CDR1 is MDHEN and CDR2 is SYDVKM. The CDR3 region has the DNA TGTGCCAGCAGCCTCTTTTTCGGTACCCCCACTGAAGTTTATAAAGAGACCCAGTACTTC. Translating it yields CASSLFFGTPTEVYKETQYF.

The V and J genes are TRBV5-1 and TRBJ1-6, with D uncertain. V shed 1 base and J shed 7 bases, with 12 bases lying between them. The germline V gene encodes CDR1 SGHRS and CDR2 YFSETQ. The CDR3 extends over 15 amino acids. CDR3 in DNA: TGCGCCAGCAGCTTGCCGGAAGGAGCGAATTCACCCCTCCACTTT. Its translation: CASSLPEGANSPLHF.

The genes are TRBV4-1 and TRBJ2-7; unclear D gene. In germline, CDR1 is MGHRA, CDR2 YSYEKL. This CDR3 region has 13 residues. Trimming shortened V by 1 base and J by 3 bases, and 7 bases separated the two germline ends. CDR3 DNA sequence: TGCGCCAGCAGCCAAGGAGAGTACTACGAGCAGTACTTC. Residues: CASSQGEYYEQYF.

This clone has just a few counts. This chain joins TRBV5-1 and TRBJ2-5; TRBD2 aligns across 8 bases. Germline CDR1 is SGHRS and CDR2 is YFSETQ. V gave up 4 bases and J gave up 3 bases; unmatched junction bases: 11. CDR3 length equals 16 residues. The CDR3 nucleotides are TGCGCCAGCAGCCTACCGACAGCGGGAGAAAAAGAGACCCAGTACTTC. Translation: CASSLPTAGEKETQYF. Combining the CDR3 with reference TRBV5-1 and TRBJ2-5 gives the whole variable domain KAGVTQTPRYLIKTRGQQVTLSCSPISGHRSVSWYQQTPGQGLQFLFEYFSETQRNKGNFPGRFSGRQFSNSRSEMNVSTLELGDSALYLCASSLPTAGEKETQYFGPGTRLLVL.

This sequence joins TRBV7-6 and TRBJ1-3; D is uncertain. The V and J ends lost 3 bases and 0 bases respectively, with 6 bases between them. This CDR3 is 14 amino acids long. Germline CDR1 SGHVS, CDR2 FNYEAQ. CDR3 amino acids: CASSLGSSGNTIYF. CDR3 bases: TGTGCCAGCAGCTTGGGGAGCTCTGGAAACACCATATATTTT.

This clone was seen only a few times. This rearrangement joins TRBV30 to TRBJ2-7, with TRBD1 as a possible D gene (6 bases). Germline V lookup: CDR1 GTSNPN, CDR2 SVGIG (reference sequence). The CDR3 totals 13 residues. V was clipped by 7 bases and J by 4 bases, with 17 bases between them. CDR3 sequence reads: CASHQGSIYEQYF. The CDR3 region has the DNA TGTGCCTCACATCAGGGGTCTATATACGAGCAGTACTTC.

The V gene is TRBV7-6, the J gene TRBJ1-5; 7 bases line up with TRBD1. The germline V gene has CDR1 SGHVS and CDR2 FNYEAQ. This CDR3 has 14 amino acids. J was trimmed by 4 bases and V by 4 bases; bases with no gene match: 4. The CDR3 here is CASSSGQVNQPQHF. CDR3 DNA: TGTGCCAGCAGCTCTGGACAGGTTAATCAGCCCCAGCATTTT.